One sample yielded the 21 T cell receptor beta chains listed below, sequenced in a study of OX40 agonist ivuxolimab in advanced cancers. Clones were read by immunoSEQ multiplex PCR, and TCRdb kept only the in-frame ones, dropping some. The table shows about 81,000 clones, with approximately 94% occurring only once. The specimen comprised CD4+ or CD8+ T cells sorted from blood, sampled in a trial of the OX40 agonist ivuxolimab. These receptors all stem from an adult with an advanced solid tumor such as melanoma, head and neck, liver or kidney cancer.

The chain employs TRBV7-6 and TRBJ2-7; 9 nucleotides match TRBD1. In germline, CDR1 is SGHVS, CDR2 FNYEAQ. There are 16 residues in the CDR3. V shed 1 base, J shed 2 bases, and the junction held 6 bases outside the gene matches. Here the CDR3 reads CASSLVETGGTYEQYF. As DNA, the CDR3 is TGTGCCAGCAGCTTAGTCGAGACAGGGGGGACCTACGAGCAGTACTTC.

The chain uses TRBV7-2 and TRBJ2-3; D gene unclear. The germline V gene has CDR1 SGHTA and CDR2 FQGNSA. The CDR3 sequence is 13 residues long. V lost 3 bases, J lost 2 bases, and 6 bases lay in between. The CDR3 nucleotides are TGTGCCAGCAGCTTCCCGCCCACAGATACGCAGTATTTT. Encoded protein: CASSFPPTDTQYF.

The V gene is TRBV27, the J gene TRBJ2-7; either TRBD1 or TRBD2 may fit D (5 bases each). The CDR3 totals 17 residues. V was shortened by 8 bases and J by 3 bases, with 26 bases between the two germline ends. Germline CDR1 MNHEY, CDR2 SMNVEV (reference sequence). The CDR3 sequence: CASRFETGAGGFYEQYF. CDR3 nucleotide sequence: TGTGCCAGCCGATTCGAAACAGGCGCAGGAGGTTTCTACGAGCAGTACTTC.

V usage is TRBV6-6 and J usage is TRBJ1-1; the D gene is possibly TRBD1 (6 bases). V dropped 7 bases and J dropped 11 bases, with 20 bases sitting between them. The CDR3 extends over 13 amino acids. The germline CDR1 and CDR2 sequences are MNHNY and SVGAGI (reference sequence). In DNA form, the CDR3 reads TGTGCCAGCACCTCCGGGGGGGCGGGTGAGGCTTTCTTT. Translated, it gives CASTSGGAGEAFF.

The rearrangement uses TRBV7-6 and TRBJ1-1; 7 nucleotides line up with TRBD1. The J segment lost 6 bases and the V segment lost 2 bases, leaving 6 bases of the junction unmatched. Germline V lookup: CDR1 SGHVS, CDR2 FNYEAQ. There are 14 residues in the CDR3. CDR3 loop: CASSLWGGTAEAFF. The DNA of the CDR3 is TGTGCCAGCAGCTTATGGGGAGGGACAGCTGAAGCTTTCTTT. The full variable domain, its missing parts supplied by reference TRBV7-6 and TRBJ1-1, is GAGVSQSPRYKVTKRGQDVALRCDPISGHVSLYWYRQALGQGPEFLTYFNYEAQQDKSGLPNDRFSAERPEGSISTLTIQRTEQRDSAMYRCASSLWGGTAEAFFGQGTRLTVV.

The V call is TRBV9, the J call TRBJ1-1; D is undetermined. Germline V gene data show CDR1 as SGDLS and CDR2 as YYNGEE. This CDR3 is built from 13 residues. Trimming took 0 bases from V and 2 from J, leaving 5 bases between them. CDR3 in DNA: TGTGCCAGCAGCGTAGATGGAAACACTGAAGCTTTCTTT. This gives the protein CASSVDGNTEAFF. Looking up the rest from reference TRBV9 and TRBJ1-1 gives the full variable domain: DSGVTQTPKHLITATGQRVTLRCSPRSGDLSVYWYQQSLDQGLQFLIQYYNGEERAKGNILERFSAQQFPDLHSELNLSSLELGDSALYFCASSVDGNTEAFFGQGTRLTVV.

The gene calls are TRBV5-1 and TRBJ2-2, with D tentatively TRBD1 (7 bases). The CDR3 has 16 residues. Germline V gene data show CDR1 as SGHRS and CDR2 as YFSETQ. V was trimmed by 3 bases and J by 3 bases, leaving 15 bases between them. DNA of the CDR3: TGCGCCAGCAGCTCGGAGGAGGGGGCGGACACCGGGGAGCTGTTTTTT. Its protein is CASSSEEGADTGELFF. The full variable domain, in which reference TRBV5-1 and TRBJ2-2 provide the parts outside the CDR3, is KAGVTQTPRYLIKTRGQQVTLSCSPISGHRSVSWYQQTPGQGLQFLFEYFSETQRNKGNFPGRFSGRQFSNSRSEMNVSTLELGDSALYLCASSSEEGADTGELFFGEGSRLTVL.

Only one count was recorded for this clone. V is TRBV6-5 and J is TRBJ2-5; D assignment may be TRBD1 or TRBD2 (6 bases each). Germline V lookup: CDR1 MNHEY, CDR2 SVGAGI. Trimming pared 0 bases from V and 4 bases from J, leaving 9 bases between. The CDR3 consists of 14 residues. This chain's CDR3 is CASSYSGGGETQYF. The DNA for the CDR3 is TGTGCCAGCAGTTACTCGGGGGGCGGAGAGACCCAGTACTTC.

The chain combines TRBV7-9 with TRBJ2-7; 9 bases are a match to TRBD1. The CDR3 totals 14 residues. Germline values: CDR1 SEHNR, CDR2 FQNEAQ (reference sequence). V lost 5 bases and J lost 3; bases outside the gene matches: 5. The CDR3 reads CASSPRDRDYEQYF. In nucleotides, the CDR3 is TGTGCCAGCAGCCCCCGGGACAGGGACTACGAGCAGTACTTC.

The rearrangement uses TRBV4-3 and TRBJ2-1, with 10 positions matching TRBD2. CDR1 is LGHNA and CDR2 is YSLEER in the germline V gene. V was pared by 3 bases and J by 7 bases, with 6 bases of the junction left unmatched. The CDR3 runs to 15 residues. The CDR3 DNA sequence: TGCGCCAGCAGCCATGGAGCGGGAGGGTGGAATGAGCAGTTCTTC. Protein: CASSHGAGGWNEQFF.

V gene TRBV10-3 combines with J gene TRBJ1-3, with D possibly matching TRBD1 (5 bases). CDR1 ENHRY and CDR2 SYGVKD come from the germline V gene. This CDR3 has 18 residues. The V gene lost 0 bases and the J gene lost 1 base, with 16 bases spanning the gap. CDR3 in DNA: TGTGCCATCAGTGAGTCAGCTCAGGGAGTCGGTTCTGGAAACACCATATATTTT. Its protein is CAISESAQGVGSGNTIYF.

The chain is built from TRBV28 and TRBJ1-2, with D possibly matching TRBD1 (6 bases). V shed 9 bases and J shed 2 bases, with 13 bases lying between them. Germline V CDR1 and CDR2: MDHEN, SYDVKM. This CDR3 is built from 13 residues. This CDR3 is CARAPRGNYGYTF. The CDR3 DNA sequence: TGTGCCAGGGCTCCAAGGGGGAACTATGGCTACACCTTC.

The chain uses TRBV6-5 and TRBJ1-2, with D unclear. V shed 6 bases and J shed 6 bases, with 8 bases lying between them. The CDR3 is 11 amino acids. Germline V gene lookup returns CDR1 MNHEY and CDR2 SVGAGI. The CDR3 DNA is TGTGCCAGCAGACGAGGTGATGGCTACACCTTC. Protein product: CASRRGDGYTF.

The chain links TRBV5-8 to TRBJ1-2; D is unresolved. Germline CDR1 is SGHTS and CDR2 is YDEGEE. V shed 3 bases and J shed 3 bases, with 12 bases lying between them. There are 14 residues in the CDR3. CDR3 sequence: CASSWREDDYGYTF. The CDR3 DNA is TGTGCCAGCAGCTGGAGGGAGGACGACTATGGCTACACCTTC.

In DNA, the CDR3 is TGTGCCAGCGGTCCGGGACAGGGGGAGGCAGATACGCAGTATTTT. As protein: CASGPGQGEADTQYF. The chain couples TRBV7-3 to TRBJ2-3, with 11 nucleotides matching TRBD1. Germline lookup yields CDR1 SGHTA and CDR2 FQGTGA. CDR3 length: 15 residues. The V segment lost 8 bases and the J segment 4 bases; nucleotides outside the gene matches: 8.

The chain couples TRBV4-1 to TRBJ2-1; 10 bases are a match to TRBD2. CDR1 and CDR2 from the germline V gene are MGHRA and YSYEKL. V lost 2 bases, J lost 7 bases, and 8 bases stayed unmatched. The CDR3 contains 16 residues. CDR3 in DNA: TGCGCCAGCAGCCAATTGGGGCTAGCGGGAGTAAATGAGCAGTTCTTC. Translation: CASSQLGLAGVNEQFF.

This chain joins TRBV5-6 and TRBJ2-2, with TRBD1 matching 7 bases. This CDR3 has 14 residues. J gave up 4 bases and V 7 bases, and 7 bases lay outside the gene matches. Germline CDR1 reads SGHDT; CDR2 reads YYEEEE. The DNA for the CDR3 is TGTGCCAGCGGCCGACAGGGAACCACCGGGGAGCTGTTTTTT. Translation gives CASGRQGTTGELFF.

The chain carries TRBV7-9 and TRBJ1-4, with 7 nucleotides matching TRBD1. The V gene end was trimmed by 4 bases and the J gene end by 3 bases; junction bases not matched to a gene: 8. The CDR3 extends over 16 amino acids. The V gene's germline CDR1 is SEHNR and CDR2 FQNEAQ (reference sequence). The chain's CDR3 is CASSSTRQGPNEKLFF. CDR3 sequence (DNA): TGTGCCAGCAGCTCAACCCGACAGGGTCCTAATGAAAAACTGTTTTTT.

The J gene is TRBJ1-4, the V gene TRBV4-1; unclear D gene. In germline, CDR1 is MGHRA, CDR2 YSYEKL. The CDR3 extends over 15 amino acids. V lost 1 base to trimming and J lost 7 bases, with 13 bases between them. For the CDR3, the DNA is TGCGCCAGCAGCCAAGTCTTGTTGGGCGGTGAAAAACTGTTTTTT. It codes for CASSQVLLGGEKLFF.

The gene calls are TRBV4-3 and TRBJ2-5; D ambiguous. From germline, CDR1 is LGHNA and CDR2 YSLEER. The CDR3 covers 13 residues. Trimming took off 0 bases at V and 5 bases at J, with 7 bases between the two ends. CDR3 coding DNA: TGCGCCAGCAGCCAAGATCTTTTTGAGACCCAGTACTTC. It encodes CASSQDLFETQYF.

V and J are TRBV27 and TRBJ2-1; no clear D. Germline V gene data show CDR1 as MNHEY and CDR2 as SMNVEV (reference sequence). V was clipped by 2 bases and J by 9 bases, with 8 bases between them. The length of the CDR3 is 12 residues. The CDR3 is CASSLQVGEQFF. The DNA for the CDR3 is TGTGCCAGCAGTTTACAGGTCGGTGAGCAGTTCTTC.